The present TCR beta chain was sequenced within a study of T-cell reconstitution after alpha-beta-depleted transplantation in children. Study results and caveats: From newly produced T cells came most of the T-cell counts and diversity one year after transplant.

CDR1 and CDR2 (germline): LNHNV, YYDKDF (reference sequence). Trimming cost V 5 bases and J 5 bases, with 15 bases left between them. The CDR3 spans 15 residues. A word on this clonotype: Its antigen remains unidentified.

Unique molecular identifiers were incorporated when the TCRbeta library was constructed. TCRdb reanalysed the PCR reads using MiXCR and keeps one entry per CDR3 protein. Altogether roughly 790,000 distinct CDR3 sequences are present, less than 20% being singletons, with the ten largest covering 5%. This rearrangement joins TRBV15 to TRBJ2-2; D tentatively reads TRBD1 or TRBD2 (6 bases each). Specimen: PBMCs, mostly from graft donor cells, collected 360 days after TCRalphabeta/CD19-depleted stem cell transplant. This clonotype originated in a male patient younger than 18 who had a stem cell transplant for acute lymphoblastic leukemia, so the T cells may come from the graft donor. In nucleotides, the CDR3 is TGTGCCACCAGCGATGACAGGAGGGGAACCGGGGAGCTGTTTTTT. It is translated as CATSDDRRGTGELFF.